These T cell receptor beta chains were read from a single sample in a study of regulatory T cells. The table came from immunoSEQ multiplex PCR; TCRdb's copy has only in-frame clones and leaves some out. The sample includes 20,000 to 25,000 clones, around nine tenths of them seen just once. Specimen: conventional CD4+ T cells sorted from blood. The receptors were sampled from a child aged 10-17 years with CD3G deficiency. Each CDR3 is given with its conserved first and last residue. Fields, in order: CDR3 protein, CDR3 DNA, D gene, clone size, J gene, V gene. The D gene is left open where the match is weak. Clone sizes are given selectively: once, few, many, or a class where the clone is expanded.

CDR3aa: CASSFQRAGTGHSEQFF
CDR3nt: TGTGCCAGCAGCTTTCAGAGAGCCGGGACAGGGCATAGCGAGCAGTTCTTC
d_gene: TRBD1
abundance: NA
j_gene: TRBJ2-1
v_gene: TRBV7-9

CDR3aa: CASSPTGTILREQYF
CDR3nt: TGCGCCAGCAGCCCGACCGGGACTATATTACGCGAGCAGTACTTC
d_gene: TRBD2
abundance: NA
j_gene: TRBJ2-7
v_gene: TRBV5-1

CDR3aa: CASSFGTTTDTQYF
CDR3nt: TGTGCCAGCAGCTTTGGGACTACCACAGATACGCAGTATTTT
d_gene: TRBD2
abundance: NA
j_gene: TRBJ2-3
v_gene: TRBV7-9

CDR3aa: CASSKQGVDYEQYF
CDR3nt: TGTGCCAGCAGTAAACAGGGGGTGGATTACGAGCAGTACTTC
d_gene: TRBD1
abundance: NA
j_gene: TRBJ2-7
v_gene: TRBV6-1

CDR3aa: CASSVGLAEEQYF
CDR3nt: TGTGCCAGTAGTGTGGGACTAGCGGAAGAGCAGTACTTC
d_gene: TRBD2
abundance: NA
j_gene: TRBJ2-7
v_gene: TRBV19

CDR3aa: CASSQGQGGGETQYF
CDR3nt: TGTGCCAGCAGCCAGGGACAAGGGGGCGGAGAGACCCAGTACTTC
d_gene: TRBD1
abundance: NA
j_gene: TRBJ2-5
v_gene: TRBV7-9

CDR3aa: CASSLAPGIGELFF
CDR3nt: TGTGCCAGCAGCTTAGCGCCGGGGATCGGGGAGCTGTTTTTT
d_gene: NA
abundance: few
j_gene: TRBJ2-2
v_gene: TRBV7-2

CDR3aa: CASSFGGLRTEAFF
CDR3nt: TGTGCCAGCAGTTTTGGGGGCTTGCGCACTGAAGCTTTCTTT
d_gene: NA
abundance: NA
j_gene: TRBJ1-1
v_gene: TRBV28

CDR3aa: CASSRGQTGELFF
CDR3nt: TGTGCCAGCAGCAGGGGCCAGACCGGGGAGCTGTTTTTT
d_gene: NA
abundance: NA
j_gene: TRBJ2-2
v_gene: TRBV6-1

CDR3aa: CASSPFRDGFAFF
CDR3nt: TGTGCCAGCTCACCATTCCGGGACGGGTTTGCTTTCTTT
d_gene: NA
abundance: NA
j_gene: TRBJ1-1
v_gene: TRBV18

CDR3aa: CASSVGTYSYEQYF
CDR3nt: TGTGCCAGCAGTGTCGGGACCTACTCCTACGAGCAGTACTTC
d_gene: NA
abundance: NA
j_gene: TRBJ2-7
v_gene: TRBV6-1

CDR3aa: CASSLAGGKQYF
CDR3nt: TGTGCCAGCAGCTTGGCGGGGGGTAAGCAGTACTTC
d_gene: TRBD2
abundance: NA
j_gene: TRBJ2-7
v_gene: TRBV7-9

CDR3aa: CASSFGGSRYEQYF
CDR3nt: TGTGCCAGCAGTTTCGGGGGGAGCCGTTACGAGCAGTACTTC
d_gene: TRBD2
abundance: NA
j_gene: TRBJ2-7
v_gene: TRBV28

CDR3aa: CASSFSSSYEQYF
CDR3nt: TGTGCCAGCAGCTTTAGTAGCTCCTACGAGCAGTACTTC
d_gene: NA
abundance: NA
j_gene: TRBJ2-7
v_gene: TRBV7-8

CDR3aa: CASSLGLVSTDTQYF
CDR3nt: TGCGCCAGCAGCTTGGGGCTTGTGAGCACAGATACGCAGTATTTT
d_gene: NA
abundance: NA
j_gene: TRBJ2-3
v_gene: TRBV5-1

CDR3aa: CASSLRNTGELFF
CDR3nt: TGTGCCAGCAGCTTACGGAACACCGGGGAGCTGTTTTTT
d_gene: NA
abundance: NA
j_gene: TRBJ2-2
v_gene: TRBV7-9

CDR3aa: CASSTSTGYEQYF
CDR3nt: TGTGCCAGTAGTACCTCAACAGGATACGAGCAGTACTTC
d_gene: NA
abundance: NA
j_gene: TRBJ2-7
v_gene: TRBV19